This section outlines one T cell receptor beta chain sequence together with its context. Clones were sequenced by immunoSEQ multiplex PCR, and TCRdb holds only the in-frame ones, with some missing. This table holds around 11,000 clones, about four fifths found once. The CDR3 is 15 residues long. The V gene's germline CDR1 is SGHAT and CDR2 FQNNGV. The J segment lost 8 bases and the V segment lost 3 bases, leaving 9 bases of the junction unmatched. The sample belongs to a study of PD-1 and CTLA-4 blockade in melanoma. The sequence came from a human donor with melanoma. This specimen consisted of CD8+ T cells from peripheral blood, obtained from a patient given anti-PD-1 treatment. The chain links TRBV11-2 to TRBJ2-1, with 8 bases fitting TRBD2. The CDR3 DNA reads as TGTGCCAGCAGCTTCTCAGCGGGAGCGGGGTATGAGCAGTTCTTC. Residues: CASSFSAGAGYEQFF.